The sequence of this T cell receptor beta chain was determined in a study of cytotoxic CD8 clonotypes in ibrutinib-treated CLL. Study as a whole: Collecting the response samples happened after a median 12 months of treatment, with a range of 6 to 36. General study results and limits: The clonality rise at ibrutinib response reflected private clonotype expansion.

Remarks on this clone: The antigen remains undetermined.

TCRdb keeps only in-frame clones here, not all; method: immunoSEQ multiplex PCR. The sample records about 25,000 clones, 70% to 90% being singletons. The germline V gene has CDR1 SGDLS and CDR2 YYNGEE. This CDR3 has 16 residues. V trimming: 3 bases; J trimming: 0 bases; junction bases outside the gene matches: 6. The material sequenced was PBMCs, taken after 24 months of ibrutinib treatment. This chain uses TRBV9 with TRBJ1-3; 7 bases are a match to TRBD1. The receptor was derived from a human donor with chronic lymphocytic leukemia. The CDR3 DNA is TGTGCCAGCAGCGCAAACAGGGGACTCTCTGGAAACACCATATATTTT. Translated, it gives CASSANRGLSGNTIYF.